A selection of T cell receptor beta chains follows, all from one sample in a study of early T cells in non-severe SARS-CoV-2 infection. TCRdb passed the 5' RACE reads through MiXCR, listing each CDR3 protein once. The sample consists of about 34,000 distinct CDR3 sequences, roughly 7.1% of them appearing once. The specimen comprised whole blood, sampled at baseline. These receptors were collected from an adult who was a healthcare worker with PCR-confirmed SARS-CoV-2 infection or an uninfected control (not recorded which). CDR3s include the opening cysteine and the closing phenylalanine or tryptophan. A D gene is named only where the DNA matches it firmly. Part of the rows lack a size; the others show once, few, many or a class for expanded clones.

CDR3nt: TGTGCCAGCAGCCCTAGGGGGATTCGCTACAATGAGCAGTTCTTC; CDR3aa: CASSPRGIRYNEQFF; abundance: -; j_gene: TRBJ2-1; d_gene: -; v_gene: TRBV9
CDR3nt: TGCGCCAGCAGCCAGGTCACAGGGGAAGAGACCCAGTACTTC; CDR3aa: CASSQVTGEETQYF; abundance: many; j_gene: TRBJ2-5; d_gene: TRBD1; v_gene: TRBV4-3
CDR3nt: TGTGCCAGCTCACCGCCGACAGGGGATAATTCACCCCTCCACTTT; CDR3aa: CASSPPTGDNSPLHF; abundance: many; j_gene: TRBJ1-6; d_gene: TRBD1; v_gene: TRBV18
CDR3nt: TGTGCCAGCAGCTTAGGTGGTGGGACAGGGGGCACTGAAGCTTTCTTT; CDR3aa: CASSLGGGTGGTEAFF; abundance: many; j_gene: TRBJ1-1; d_gene: TRBD1; v_gene: TRBV11-3
CDR3nt: TGTGCCAGCAGTTACTCGGGAAAAGCTAGCAATCAGCCCCAGCATTTT; CDR3aa: CASSYSGKASNQPQHF; abundance: -; j_gene: TRBJ1-5; d_gene: -; v_gene: TRBV6-7
CDR3nt: TGCAGTGCTAGTACTAGCGGCAGCCGAACAGATACGCAGTATTTT; CDR3aa: CSASTSGSRTDTQYF; abundance: -; j_gene: TRBJ2-3; d_gene: TRBD2; v_gene: TRBV20-1
CDR3nt: TGCAGTGCCGGAAGGCAGGGATGGTTGAATGAGCAGTTCTTC; CDR3aa: CSAGRQGWLNEQFF; abundance: many; j_gene: TRBJ2-1; d_gene: -; v_gene: TRBV20-1
CDR3nt: TGTGCCACCCGCGACAGGGACGACGAGCAGTACTTC; CDR3aa: CATRDRDDEQYF; abundance: many; j_gene: TRBJ2-7; d_gene: TRBD1; v_gene: TRBV24-1
CDR3nt: TGTGCCAGCAGTTTAGCGTTGCCCGGGAACACCGGGGAGCTGTTTTTT; CDR3aa: CASSLALPGNTGELFF; abundance: many; j_gene: TRBJ2-2; d_gene: -; v_gene: TRBV12-3/TRBV12-4
CDR3nt: TGCAGTGCTAGAGCCCAACCGCCGGGGACACGCAATGAAAAACTGTTTTTT; CDR3aa: CSARAQPPGTRNEKLFF; abundance: medium-sized; j_gene: TRBJ1-4; d_gene: -; v_gene: TRBV20-1
CDR3nt: TGCGCCAGCAGCCTAGGTACAGGGGGCAGTATATCTGGGGCCAACGTCCTGACTTTC; CDR3aa: CASSLGTGGSISGANVLTF; abundance: few; j_gene: TRBJ2-6; d_gene: TRBD1; v_gene: TRBV5-1
CDR3nt: TGTGCCAGCAGCTTATTCGACAGCACATTAGCATATGGCTACACCTTC; CDR3aa: CASSLFDSTLAYGYTF; abundance: many; j_gene: TRBJ1-2; d_gene: -; v_gene: TRBV7-2
CDR3nt: TGTGCCAGCAGAGAGGAGCGGGAGCTAGGGGATACGCAGTATTTT; CDR3aa: CASREERELGDTQYF; abundance: many; j_gene: TRBJ2-3; d_gene: TRBD2; v_gene: TRBV7-9
CDR3nt: TGTGCCAGCATGGCTAACGGGGAGCTGTTTTTT; CDR3aa: CASMANGELFF; abundance: few; j_gene: TRBJ2-2; d_gene: -; v_gene: TRBV28
CDR3nt: TGCGCCAGCAGCGCCGAACCACAGGGGAACACTGAAGCTTTCTTT; CDR3aa: CASSAEPQGNTEAFF; abundance: few; j_gene: TRBJ1-1; d_gene: -; v_gene: TRBV5-1
CDR3nt: TGTGCCACTTCCCGGACAGGCCGATATGAGCAGTTCTTC; CDR3aa: CATSRTGRYEQFF; abundance: many; j_gene: TRBJ2-1; d_gene: TRBD1; v_gene: TRBV24-1
CDR3nt: TGTGCCAGCAGTTTGGCGATACAAGAGACCCAGTACTTC; CDR3aa: CASSLAIQETQYF; abundance: -; j_gene: TRBJ2-5; d_gene: -; v_gene: TRBV12-3/TRBV12-4
CDR3nt: TGTGCCAGCAGTTTAGCGACGCTCCTAGCGAGTAACAATGAGCAGTTCTTC; CDR3aa: CASSLATLLASNNEQFF; abundance: few; j_gene: TRBJ2-1; d_gene: -; v_gene: TRBV12-3/TRBV12-4
CDR3nt: TGCGCCAGCAGCCAAGAGAAGAACTGGGGCTACACCTTC; CDR3aa: CASSQEKNWGYTF; abundance: few; j_gene: TRBJ1-2; d_gene: -; v_gene: TRBV4-3
CDR3nt: TGTGCCAGCAGCTTAGCACGCACTAGCTTTAGCACAGATACGCAGTATTTT; CDR3aa: CASSLARTSFSTDTQYF; abundance: many; j_gene: TRBJ2-3; d_gene: -; v_gene: TRBV7-9
CDR3nt: TGTGCCAGCAGTTTTAACCGGGGTGAAGCTTTCTTT; CDR3aa: CASSFNRGEAFF; abundance: many; j_gene: TRBJ1-1; d_gene: -; v_gene: TRBV12-3/TRBV12-4
CDR3nt: TGTGCCAGCAGTTCCATGACAGGATACTACAATGAGCAGTTCTTC; CDR3aa: CASSSMTGYYNEQFF; abundance: few; j_gene: TRBJ2-1; d_gene: -; v_gene: TRBV6-2/TRBV6-3
CDR3nt: TGTGCCAGCAGCCTACCATCCGGGACAAAAACCTACAATGAGCAGTTCTTC; CDR3aa: CASSLPSGTKTYNEQFF; abundance: many; j_gene: TRBJ2-1; d_gene: -; v_gene: TRBV7-2
CDR3nt: TGTGCCAGCAGCCATACAGGGGTCGGAGAGACCCAGTACTTC; CDR3aa: CASSHTGVGETQYF; abundance: many; j_gene: TRBJ2-5; d_gene: TRBD1; v_gene: TRBV5-6
CDR3nt: TGTGCCAGCAGTTTAGACGGGGTGTCTGGGGCCAACGTCCTGACTTTC; CDR3aa: CASSLDGVSGANVLTF; abundance: few; j_gene: TRBJ2-6; d_gene: -; v_gene: TRBV28
CDR3nt: TGTGCCAGCAGCTTAGTAAGGACTAGCGGGATGTCCTACAATGAGCAGTTCTTC; CDR3aa: CASSLVRTSGMSYNEQFF; abundance: -; j_gene: TRBJ2-1; d_gene: TRBD2; v_gene: TRBV7-6
CDR3nt: TGCAGTGCTAGAGATGAAGGGACTAGCCACACCGGGGAGCTGTTTTTT; CDR3aa: CSARDEGTSHTGELFF; abundance: many; j_gene: TRBJ2-2; d_gene: TRBD2; v_gene: TRBV20-1
CDR3nt: TGTGCCAGCAGCGTAGGGCAGGGGGATGAAAAACTGTTTTTT; CDR3aa: CASSVGQGDEKLFF; abundance: -; j_gene: TRBJ1-4; d_gene: TRBD1; v_gene: TRBV9
CDR3nt: TGTGCCAGCACTATCGGGACTATCCCCCCAGATACGCAGTATTTT; CDR3aa: CASTIGTIPPDTQYF; abundance: few; j_gene: TRBJ2-3; d_gene: TRBD2; v_gene: TRBV9
CDR3nt: TGCAGTGCTAGAAAGGGCAGGGGGCGCAATAGCAATCAGCCCCAGCATTTT; CDR3aa: CSARKGRGRNSNQPQHF; abundance: few; j_gene: TRBJ1-5; d_gene: TRBD1; v_gene: TRBV20-1
CDR3nt: TGTGCCAGCAGCCTTGGTAGTAATTACAATGAGCAGTTCTTC; CDR3aa: CASSLGSNYNEQFF; abundance: few; j_gene: TRBJ2-1; d_gene: -; v_gene: TRBV9
CDR3nt: TGTGCCAGCAGCTTCCCAGGTGGGGGGCGCGGCAATGAGCAGTTCTTC; CDR3aa: CASSFPGGGRGNEQFF; abundance: -; j_gene: TRBJ2-1; d_gene: -; v_gene: TRBV7-3
CDR3nt: TGTGCCAGCAGCTTAGGTGGGGGGATCCCTGCCACTGAAGCTTTCTTT; CDR3aa: CASSLGGGIPATEAFF; abundance: few; j_gene: TRBJ1-1; d_gene: -; v_gene: TRBV7-2
CDR3nt: -; CDR3aa: CASSSGTLNTGSCFF; abundance: -; j_gene: TRBJ2-2; d_gene: -; v_gene: TRBV6-2/TRBV6-3
CDR3nt: TGTGCCAGCAACTCGGGCAGCTCCTACAATGAGCAGTTCTTC; CDR3aa: CASNSGSSYNEQFF; abundance: -; j_gene: TRBJ2-1; d_gene: -; v_gene: TRBV28
CDR3nt: TGTGCCAGCAGCTTAGTAGTTGGGACTAGCGGGTCACTGAGGGGTGAGCAGTTCTTC; CDR3aa: CASSLVVGTSGSLRGEQFF; abundance: many; j_gene: TRBJ2-1; d_gene: TRBD2; v_gene: TRBV11-1